The rows below give T cell receptor beta chains drawn from one sample of a study of blood T cells in healthy people across ages. Each CDR3 protein is one row after TCRdb ran MiXCR on the 5' RACE reads. The table lists fewer than 800,000 distinct CDR3 sequences, around 49% of them singletons. The sample taken for sequencing was blood. These receptors all stem from a woman aged 55-75 years in good health. Each CDR3 is given with its conserved first and last residue. The order of the fields is V gene, clone size, J gene, D gene, CDR3 DNA, CDR3 protein. D genes are given only for firm matches. Clone size appears in some rows only: once, few, many, or a class for an expanded clone.

V: TRBV9
size: -
J: TRBJ2-4
D: TRBD2
DNA: TGTGCCAGCAGCGTATCGAGCGGGAGTGGGGGTTCGGACATTCAGTACTTC
CDR3: CASSVSSGSGGSDIQYF

V: TRBV12-3/TRBV12-4
size: -
J: TRBJ2-5
D: TRBD2
DNA: TGTGCCAGCAGTTCCCTAGCGGGAGGGTCGGAGACCCAGTACTTC
CDR3: CASSSLAGGSETQYF

V: TRBV2
size: -
J: TRBJ2-1
D: TRBD2
DNA: TGTGCCAGCAGTGAAAGGAGCGGGGGAAACAATGAGCAGTTCTTC
CDR3: CASSERSGGNNEQFF

V: TRBV7-7
size: -
J: TRBJ2-5
D: -
DNA: TGTGCTAGCAGCTTAGGAGACAGACCATACCAAGAGACCCAGTACTTC
CDR3: CASSLGDRPYQETQYF

V: TRBV15
size: -
J: TRBJ2-3
D: -
DNA: TGTGCCACCAGCAGAGATCGGGCGGGAAATTTTGCAGATACGCAGTATTTT
CDR3: CATSRDRAGNFADTQYF

V: TRBV7-9
size: few
J: TRBJ1-2
D: -
DNA: TGTGCCAGCAGCTTCCTGGGAGCGTCCCCTAACTATGGCTACACCTTC
CDR3: CASSFLGASPNYGYTF

V: TRBV5-1
size: few
J: TRBJ2-3
D: -
DNA: TGCGCCAGCAGCTTGGGCGCGAAGACTAGCACAGATACGCAGTATTTT
CDR3: CASSLGAKTSTDTQYF

V: TRBV5-1
size: few
J: TRBJ2-7
D: -
DNA: TGCGCCAGCAGCTTCGAACGCGCCTCCTACGAGCAGTACTTC
CDR3: CASSFERASYEQYF

V: TRBV12-3/TRBV12-4
size: few
J: TRBJ2-6
D: -
DNA: TGTGCCAGCAGTTCCACCAGGGGACGGAGAGGGGCCAACGTCCTGACTTTC
CDR3: CASSSTRGRRGANVLTF

V: TRBV29-1
size: -
J: TRBJ1-2
D: -
DNA: TGCAGCGTTGGGTCCGGGGAGGGCTACACCTTC
CDR3: CSVGSGEGYTF

V: TRBV20-1
size: -
J: TRBJ2-3
D: -
DNA: TGCAGTGCTCGGAGACTGACAAGCACAGATACGCAGTATTTT
CDR3: CSARRLTSTDTQYF

V: TRBV25-1
size: few
J: TRBJ2-7
D: TRBD1
DNA: TGTGCCAGCAGTGAATTAGGGCAGGGGGCGCCAAAAAGTGGTGAGCAGTACTTC
CDR3: CASSELGQGAPKSGEQYF

V: TRBV7-2
size: -
J: TRBJ2-1
D: -
DNA: TGTGCCAGCAGCCGCATCCAGGGGTTCGGTGAGCAGTTCTTC
CDR3: CASSRIQGFGEQFF

V: TRBV20-1
size: few
J: TRBJ2-7
D: -
DNA: TGCAGTGCTAAGGCTCAGCACTCCTACGAGCAGTACTTC
CDR3: CSAKAQHSYEQYF

V: TRBV4-2
size: -
J: TRBJ2-7
D: TRBD2
DNA: TGTGCCAGCGGGACTTTACTAGCGGGCTCCTACGAGCAGTACTTC
CDR3: CASGTLLAGSYEQYF

V: TRBV7-9
size: -
J: TRBJ2-7
D: -
DNA: TGTGCCAGCACCGCCTCAGGGTGTGTGGAGTACTTC
CDR3: CASTASGCVEYF

V: TRBV29-1
size: -
J: TRBJ1-1
D: -
DNA: TGCAGCGTTGAACTGGGGTTGAACACTGAAGCTTTCTTT
CDR3: CSVELGLNTEAFF

V: TRBV20-1
size: -
J: TRBJ2-1
D: -
DNA: TGCAGTGCGAGGATCGGGTACTCCTACAATGAGCAGTTCTTC
CDR3: CSARIGYSYNEQFF

V: TRBV15
size: -
J: TRBJ2-5
D: TRBD1
DNA: TGTGCCACCAGCAGGGACAGGCAAGAGACCCAGTACTTC
CDR3: CATSRDRQETQYF

V: TRBV2
size: -
J: TRBJ2-7
D: TRBD1
DNA: TGTGCCAGCAGCGACAGGGCGCGTTCCTACGAGCAGTACTTC
CDR3: CASSDRARSYEQYF

V: TRBV12-3/TRBV12-4
size: -
J: TRBJ1-2
D: TRBD1
DNA: TGTGCCAGCAGTTTGATCTCCGGGACAGCGGGCTACACCTTC
CDR3: CASSLISGTAGYTF

V: TRBV6-2/TRBV6-3
size: few
J: TRBJ2-7
D: -
DNA: TGTGCCAGCAGTCCCCGGTTCTACGAGCAGTACTTC
CDR3: CASSPRFYEQYF

V: TRBV5-4
size: -
J: TRBJ2-3
D: TRBD2
DNA: TGTGCCAGCAGCTTGGACGGGACTAGCGGATCAGATACGCAGTATTTT
CDR3: CASSLDGTSGSDTQYF

V: TRBV20-1
size: many
J: TRBJ2-3
D: -
DNA: TGCAGTGCACCAACTAGCACAGATACGCAGTATTTT
CDR3: CSAPTSTDTQYF

V: TRBV29-1
size: -
J: TRBJ2-1
D: TRBD2
DNA: TGCAGCGTTGACGGCAGGGCCGGCGGGGGTGAGCAGTTCTTC
CDR3: CSVDGRAGGGEQFF